This T cell receptor (beta chain) was recorded in a study of cytomegalovirus exposure and HLA in healthy donors. The V gene's germline CDR1 is LGHNT and CDR2 FRNRAP. The junction had 4 bases not matched to a gene; V was cut back by 0 bases and J by 8 bases. The CDR3 sequence is 15 residues long. Primers for the PCR totalled 60 Vbeta and 13 Jbeta. Measured with immunoSEQ multiplex PCR; TCRdb has only the in-frame clones, and not every one. The sample holds 120,000 to 150,000 clones, roughly 66% seen once. The TCR comes from a woman aged 18 to 35 in good health and CMV-seronegative. The V and J genes are TRBV12-5 and TRBJ2-1; 10 bases match TRBD2. The sample was PBMCs. CDR3: CASGLVASGSHEQFF. The CDR3, as DNA: TGTGCTAGTGGTTTGGTGGCTAGCGGGAGTCATGAGCAGTTCTTC.